This entry describes one T cell receptor beta chain. CDR1 is LNHDA, CDR2 SQIVND, per germline (reference sequence). The CDR3 has 12 residues. With 3 bases removed from V and 4 bases from J, the gap between germline ends came to 6 bases. The sample originates from a study of preoperative IRX-2 immunotherapy in early breast cancer. Profiled with immunoSEQ multiplex PCR; TCRdb holds only in-frame clones, not every one. The profile shows 20,000 to 30,000 clones, roughly 74% of them singletons. As for treatment: preoperative locoregional IRX-2 cytokine immunotherapy. This phase Ib study tested locoregional IRX-2 cytokine immunotherapy given before surgery.

V is TRBV19 and J is TRBJ1-2; D is uncertain. The sequenced sample was lymph node tissue, obtained before IRX-2 immunotherapy. This clonotype was sampled from a human donor with breast cancer. CDR3 amino acids: CASSIGPYGYTF. CDR3 DNA sequence: TGTGCCAGTAGTATTGGGCCCTATGGCTACACCTTC.